This TCR beta chain is from a study of cytomegalovirus exposure and HLA in healthy donors. CDR3 size: 15 residues. CDR1 and CDR2 from the germline V gene are SQVTM and ANQGSEA. J gave up 0 bases and V 4 bases, and 3 bases lay outside the gene matches. Use of 60 Vbeta and 13 Jbeta primers characterized the PCR. Profiling relied on immunoSEQ multiplex PCR, and the TCRdb table lists in-frame clones only, not all of them. The table includes roughly 150,000 clones, roughly 79% detected once. The sequence was collected from a man younger than 30 in good health and CMV-seropositive. The specimen was PBMCs. J is TRBJ2-1 and V is TRBV29-1; 10 positions match TRBD2. The CDR3 coding sequence is TGCAGCGTTGCTGGACTAGCGGACTCCTACAATGAGCAGTTCTTC. This translates into CSVAGLADSYNEQFF.